These 18 T cell receptor beta chains were all obtained from the same sample, sequenced in a study of regulatory T cells in long-lasting Graves disease. Time point in this sample: newly diagnosed GD, antithyroid drugs for less than 3 months. The TCR library used RNA extracted from PBMCs. For TCR beta, libraries came from iRepertoire HTBI primers and Arm-PCR of CDR3 regions. TCRdb analysed the multiplex PCR reads with MiXCR anew, one entry per CDR3 protein. The table lists approximately 230,000 distinct CDR3 sequences, 15% to 20% of them singletons, with roughly 23% in the top ten. This material consisted of peripheral blood mononuclear cells (PBMCs), taken at new diagnosis, from a patient treated with antithyroid drugs. These receptors all stem from a female donor with Graves disease.

This clonotype appeared once. A far larger clone is one base from this, pointing to a likely read error. This chain links TRBV11-3 with TRBJ2-3; D might be TRBD2 (6 bases). The J call is in doubt because the DNA end fits TRBJ2-1 better. This CDR3 is built from 15 residues. The germline gives CDR1 SGHNT, CDR2 YENEEA. Here the CDR3 reads CASSPTSEGAYEQFF. CDR3 sequence (DNA): TGTGCCAGCAGCCCGACTAGTGAAGGAGCCTATGAGCAGTTCTTC.

The chain couples TRBV28 to TRBJ1-5; a possible D gene is TRBD1 (6 bases). The CDR3 contains 15 residues. V was shortened by 8 bases and J by 6 bases, with 20 bases between the two germline ends. CDR1 and CDR2 from the germline V gene are MDHEN and SYDVKM. CDR3 amino acids: CASGGPGTRGQPQHF. CDR3 bases: TGTGCCAGCGGAGGCCCCGGGACAAGAGGTCAGCCCCAGCATTTT.

This clonotype was detected many times. The genes are TRBV27 and TRBJ2-7, with D hard to call. Trimming left V 4 bases short and J 3 bases short, with 13 bases between. The CDR3 runs to 14 residues. CDR1 MNHEY and CDR2 SMNVEV come from the germline V gene (reference sequence). CDR3 DNA: TGTGCCAGCAGTTATGGACCGACCAGCTACGAGCAGTACTTC. Translated: CASSYGPTSYEQYF.

This chain uses TRBV7-2 with TRBJ2-5; D gene uncertain. Germline V gene lookup returns CDR1 SGHTA and CDR2 FQGNSA. V lost 5 bases to trimming and J lost 1 base, with 11 bases between them. There are 14 residues in the CDR3. The CDR3 sequence is CASSISLIQETQYF. The CDR3 DNA reads as TGTGCCAGCAGCATTTCACTAATCCAAGAGACCCAGTACTTC.

This clonotype was seen only a few times. A much larger clone lies a single base off, so this may be a read error. V gene TRBV5-6 combines with J gene TRBJ2-2; 7 bases agree with TRBD1. The CDR3 is made up of 13 amino acids. In germline, CDR1 is SGHDT, CDR2 YYEEEE. The CDR3 is CSSSLGQTGELFF. The CDR3 region has the DNA TGTTCCAGCAGCTTGGGACAGACCGGGGAGCTGTTTTTT.

This clonotype was recorded many times. The DNA for the CDR3 is TGTGCCAGCTCACCAAGTGGGGGACTCGGAGCCTACGAGCAGTACTTC. It yields the protein CASSPSGGLGAYEQYF. The chain employs TRBV18 and TRBJ2-7, with TRBD2 as a possible D gene (6 bases). There are 16 residues in the CDR3. Per the germline V gene, CDR1 is KGHSH and CDR2 is LQKENI. V shed 2 bases and J shed 2 bases, with 16 bases lying between them.

Many counts were recorded for this clonotype. V is TRBV12-5 and J is TRBJ2-1; 9 bases align to TRBD2. J lost 2 bases, V lost 7 bases, and 6 bases had no gene match. Germline V lookup: CDR1 LGHNT, CDR2 FRNRAP. This CDR3 is 15 amino acids long. CDR3 in DNA: TGTGCTAGTGCCTCTAGCGGGAAAACCTACAATGAGCAGTTCTTC. As protein: CASASSGKTYNEQFF.

This clonotype has just a few counts. The V call is TRBV5-4, the J call TRBJ1-2, with D perhaps matching TRBD1 (6 bases). The CDR3 spans 18 residues. Germline lookup yields CDR1 SGHNT and CDR2 YYREEE (reference sequence). Deletions cut 4 bases from V and 0 bases from J, with 22 bases between. The CDR3 here is CASSPPNFDRRTNYGYTF. The CDR3 region has the DNA TGTGCCAGCAGCCCACCTAATTTTGACAGGCGCACTAACTATGGCTACACCTTC.

Comment on this clonotype: Sequence at one end of the junction differs from germline and may be a read error. The chain joins TRBV6-4 to TRBJ2-3, with 7 bases lining up with TRBD2. CDR3 length: 16 amino acids. CDR1 is MRHNA and CDR2 is SNTAGT in the germline V gene. CDR3 sequence reads: CASSYSFTAGVDTQYF. CDR3 nucleotide sequence: TGTGCCAGCAGTTACTCGTTCACCGCGGGAGTAGATACGCAGTATTTT.

This clonotype was seen ten or more times. CDR3 region: CASKGTRNTGELFF. DNA of the CDR3: TGTGCCAGCAAAGGGACTAGGAACACCGGGGAGCTGTTTTTT. The chain links TRBV27 to TRBJ2-2, with 8 bases matching TRBD2. CDR1 is MNHEY, CDR2 SMNVEV, per germline (reference sequence). The CDR3 covers 14 residues. Trimming took 7 bases from V and 1 from J; bases not matched to a gene: 2.

This clonotype appeared many times. The V and J genes are TRBV5-6 and TRBJ1-3; the D gene is possibly TRBD1 (5 bases). Germline-derived CDR1 and CDR2 are SGHDT and YYEEEE. V lost 0 bases, J lost 2 bases, and 12 bases lay in between. This CDR3 has 16 residues. CDR3 sequence reads: CASSLVAGSAGNTIYF. CDR3 nucleotides: TGTGCCAGCAGCTTGGTCGCAGGGTCGGCTGGAAACACCATATATTTT.

Of note for this clonotype: A read error is likely here: a far larger clone is one base away. The chain carries TRBV11-2 and TRBJ1-3; D not certain. Germline V gene data show CDR1 as SGHAT and CDR2 as FQNNGV. This CDR3 contains 12 residues. The V end was cut by 6 bases, the J end by 2 bases, with 5 bases between. For the CDR3, the DNA is TGTGCCAGCAGGTTCGCTGGAAACACCATATATTTT. It translates to CASRFAGNTIYF.

This clonotype was detected many times. The chain carries TRBV18 and TRBJ1-1, with 7 bases fitting TRBD1. Germline V gives CDR1 KGHSH, CDR2 LQKENI. J was trimmed by 2 bases and V by 5 bases; bases with no gene match: 5. This CDR3 is built from 14 residues. CDR3 nucleotide sequence: TGTGCCAGCTCAACCCAGGGGGACAACACTGAAGCTTTCTTT. Protein sequence: CASSTQGDNTEAFF.

This clonotype has at least ten counts. The rearrangement uses TRBV4-2 and TRBJ1-6; perhaps TRBD1 as D (5 bases). Looked up from germline, CDR1 is LGHNA and CDR2 is YNFKEQ. The V gene lost 0 bases and the J gene lost 13 bases, with 10 bases spanning the gap. The CDR3 contains 13 residues. CDR3 loop: CASSQDTGGPLHF. The CDR3 bases are TGTGCCAGCAGCCAAGATACGGGGGGTCCCCTCCACTTT.

The rearrangement joins TRBV6-5 to TRBJ2-7, with D hard to call. Per the germline V gene, CDR1 is MNHEY and CDR2 is SVGAGI. V was cut by 4 bases and J by 2 bases, with 9 bases left in between. The CDR3 is 13 residues long. The CDR3 sequence: CASSWGITYEQYF. In DNA form, the CDR3 reads TGTGCCAGCAGTTGGGGTATAACCTACGAGCAGTACTTC.

This clonotype appeared many times. V usage is TRBV20-1 and J usage is TRBJ2-7, with 8 bases that match TRBD1. The V and J ends lost 0 bases and 1 base, in that order; junction bases with no gene match: 5. This CDR3 has 15 residues. The V gene's germline CDR1 is DFQATT and CDR2 SNEGSKA (reference sequence). CDR3 DNA: TGCAGTGCTAGAGACGGGACAGGTCGGTCCTACGAGCAGTACTTC. Amino acids: CSARDGTGRSYEQYF.

Concerning this clonotype: This may be a read error, as it is one base from a much larger clone. J is TRBJ2-7 and V is TRBV5-5; no definite D call. Deletions cut 0 bases from V and 12 bases from J, with 19 bases between. This CDR3 is 14 amino acids long. From germline, CDR1 is SGHKS and CDR2 YYEKEE (reference sequence). CDR3 sequence reads: CASSLEGRVYKRYF. As DNA, the CDR3 is TGTGCCAGCAGCTTGGAGGGTAGGGTCTACAAGCGGTACTTC.

At least ten counts were recorded for this clonotype. CDR3 protein: CASSPSDLQETQYF. DNA of the CDR3: TGTGCCAGCAGTCCTAGCGACCTCCAAGAGACCCAGTACTTC. The chain recombines TRBV5-6 with TRBJ2-5; TRBD2 might be the D (6 bases). CDR1 and CDR2 (germline): SGHDT, YYEEEE. V lost 5 bases and J 1 base, leaving 12 bases between the germline ends. The CDR3 has 14 residues.